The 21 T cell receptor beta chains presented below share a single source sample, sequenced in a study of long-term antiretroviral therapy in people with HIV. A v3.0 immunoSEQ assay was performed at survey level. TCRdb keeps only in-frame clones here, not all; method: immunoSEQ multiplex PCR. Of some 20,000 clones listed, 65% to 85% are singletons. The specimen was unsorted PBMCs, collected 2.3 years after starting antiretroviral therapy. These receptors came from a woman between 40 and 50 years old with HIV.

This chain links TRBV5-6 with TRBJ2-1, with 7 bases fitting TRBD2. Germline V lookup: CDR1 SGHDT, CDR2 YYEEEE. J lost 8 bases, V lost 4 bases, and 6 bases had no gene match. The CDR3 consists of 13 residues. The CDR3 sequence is CASSLGTNHEQFF. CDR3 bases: TGTGCCAGCAGCCTCGGGACTAACCATGAGCAGTTCTTC.

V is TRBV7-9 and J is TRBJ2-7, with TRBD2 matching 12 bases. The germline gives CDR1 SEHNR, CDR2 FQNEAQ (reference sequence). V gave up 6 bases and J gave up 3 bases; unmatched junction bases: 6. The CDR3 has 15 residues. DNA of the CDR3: TGTGCCAGCAGGGAGACTAGCGGGAGTCTCTACGAGCAGTACTTC. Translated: CASRETSGSLYEQYF.

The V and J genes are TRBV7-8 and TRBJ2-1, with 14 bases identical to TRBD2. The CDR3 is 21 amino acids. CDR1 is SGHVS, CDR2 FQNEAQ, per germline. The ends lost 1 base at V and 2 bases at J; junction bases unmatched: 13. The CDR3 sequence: CASSLVGLAGGFPTTYNEQFF. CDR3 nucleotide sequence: TGTGCCAGCAGCTTAGTAGGACTAGCGGGGGGTTTCCCTACAACCTACAATGAGCAGTTCTTC.

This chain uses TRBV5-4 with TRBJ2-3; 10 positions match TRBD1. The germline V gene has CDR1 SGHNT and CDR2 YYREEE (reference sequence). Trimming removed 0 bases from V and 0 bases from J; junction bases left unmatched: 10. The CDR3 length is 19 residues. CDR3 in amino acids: CASSLGFRDRGSSTDTQYF. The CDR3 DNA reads TGTGCCAGCAGCTTGGGGTTTCGGGACAGGGGTTCCAGCACAGATACGCAGTATTTT.

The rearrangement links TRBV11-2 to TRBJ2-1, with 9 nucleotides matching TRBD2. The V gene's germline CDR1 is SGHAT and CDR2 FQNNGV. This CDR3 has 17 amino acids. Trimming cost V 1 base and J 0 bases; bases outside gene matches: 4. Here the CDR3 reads CASSLGPSGVSYNEQFF. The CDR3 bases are TGTGCCAGCAGCTTAGGTCCTAGCGGGGTCTCCTACAATGAGCAGTTCTTC. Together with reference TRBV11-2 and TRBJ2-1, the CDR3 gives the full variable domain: EAGVAQSPRYKIIEKRQSVAFWCNPISGHATLYWYQQILGQGPKLLIQFQNNGVVDDSQLPKDRFSAERLKGVDSTLKIQPAKLEDSAVYLCASSLGPSGVSYNEQFFGPGTRLTVL.

The CDR3 here is CASTPAGGTEAFF. The CDR3 coding sequence is TGTGCCAGCACCCCGGCTGGGGGCACTGAAGCTTTCTTT. V is TRBV11-3 and J is TRBJ1-1, with D possibly TRBD1 on 5 matching bases. CDR3 size: 13 residues. Germline CDR1 SGHNT, CDR2 YENEEA. Between the trimmed V and J ends, which lost 7 bases and 4 bases, there was a span of 13 bases.

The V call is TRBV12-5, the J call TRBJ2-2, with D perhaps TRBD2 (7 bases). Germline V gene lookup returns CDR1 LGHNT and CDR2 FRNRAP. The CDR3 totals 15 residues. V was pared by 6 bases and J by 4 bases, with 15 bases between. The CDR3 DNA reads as TGTGCTAGTGGCCTAGGGGGGGATTTCACCGGGGAGCTGTTTTTT. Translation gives CASGLGGDFTGELFF.

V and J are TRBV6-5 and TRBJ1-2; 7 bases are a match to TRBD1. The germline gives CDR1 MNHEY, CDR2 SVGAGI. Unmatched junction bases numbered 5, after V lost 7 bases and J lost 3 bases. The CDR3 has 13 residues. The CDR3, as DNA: TGTGCCAGCACCCCGGACAGGTACTATGGCTACACCTTC. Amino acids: CASTPDRYYGYTF.

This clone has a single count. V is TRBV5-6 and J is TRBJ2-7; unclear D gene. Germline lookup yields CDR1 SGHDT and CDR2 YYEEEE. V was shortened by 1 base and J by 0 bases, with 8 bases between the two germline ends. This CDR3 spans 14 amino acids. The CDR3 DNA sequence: TGTGCCAGCAGCTTGACACCGAGCTCCTACGAGCAGTACTTC. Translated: CASSLTPSSYEQYF.

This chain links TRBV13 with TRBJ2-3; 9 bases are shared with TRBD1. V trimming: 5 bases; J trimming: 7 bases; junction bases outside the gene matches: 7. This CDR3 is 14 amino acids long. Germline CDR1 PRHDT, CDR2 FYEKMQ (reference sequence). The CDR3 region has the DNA TGTGCCAGCAGCCCCCGGACAGGGGCGAATACGCAGTATTTT. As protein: CASSPRTGANTQYF.

CDR3 bases: TGTGCCAGCGGGGGGAGGAATCAGCCCCAGCATTTT. Translated: CASGGRNQPQHF. The V call is TRBV5-6, the J call TRBJ1-5; D perhaps matches TRBD1 (5 bases). V lost 7 bases and J 4 bases, leaving 9 bases between the germline ends. This CDR3 region has 12 residues. The germline gives CDR1 SGHDT, CDR2 YYEEEE.

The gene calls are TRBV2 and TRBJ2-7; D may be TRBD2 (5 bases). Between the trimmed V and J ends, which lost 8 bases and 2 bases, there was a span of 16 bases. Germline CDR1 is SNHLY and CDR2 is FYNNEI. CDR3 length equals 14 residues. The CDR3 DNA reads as TGTGCCAGCGAAGGAGTGCAGCGGCCCTACGAGCAGTACTTC. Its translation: CASEGVQRPYEQYF. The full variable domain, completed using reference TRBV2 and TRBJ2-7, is EPEVTQTPSHQVTQMGQEVILRCVPISNHLYFYWYRQILGQKVEFLVSFYNNEISEKSEIFDDQFSVERPDGSNFTLKIRSTKLEDSAMYFCASEGVQRPYEQYFGPGTRLTVT.

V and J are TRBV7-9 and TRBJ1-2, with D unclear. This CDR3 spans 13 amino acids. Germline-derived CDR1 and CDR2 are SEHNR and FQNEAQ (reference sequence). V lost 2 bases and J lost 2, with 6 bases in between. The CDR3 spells CASSLPGNYGYTF. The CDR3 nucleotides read TGTGCCAGCAGCTTACCGGGAAACTATGGCTACACCTTC.

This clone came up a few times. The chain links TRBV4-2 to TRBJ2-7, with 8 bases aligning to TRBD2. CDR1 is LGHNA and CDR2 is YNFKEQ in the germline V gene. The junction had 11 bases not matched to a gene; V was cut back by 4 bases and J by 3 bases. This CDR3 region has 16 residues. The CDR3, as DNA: TGTGCCAGCAGCCTCCTGGGACTAGATTCGGACTACGAGCAGTACTTC. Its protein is CASSLLGLDSDYEQYF.

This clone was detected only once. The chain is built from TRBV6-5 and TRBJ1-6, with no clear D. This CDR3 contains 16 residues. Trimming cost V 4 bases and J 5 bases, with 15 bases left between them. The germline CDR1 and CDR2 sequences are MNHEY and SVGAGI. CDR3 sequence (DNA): TGTGCCAGCAGTTTAGTCATTCAGGCGAATAATTCACCCCTCCACTTT. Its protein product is CASSLVIQANNSPLHF.

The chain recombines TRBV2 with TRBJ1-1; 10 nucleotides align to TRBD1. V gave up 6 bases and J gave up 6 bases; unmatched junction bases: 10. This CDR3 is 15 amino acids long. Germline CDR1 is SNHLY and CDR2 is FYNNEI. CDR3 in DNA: TGTGCCAGCAGATATACCGGGACAGGGGTCCCTGAAGCTTTCTTT. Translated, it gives CASRYTGTGVPEAFF.

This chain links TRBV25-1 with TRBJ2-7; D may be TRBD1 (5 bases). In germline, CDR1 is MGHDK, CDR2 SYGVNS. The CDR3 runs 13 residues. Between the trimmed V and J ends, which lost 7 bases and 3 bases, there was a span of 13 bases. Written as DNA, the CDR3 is TGTGCCAGCAAAGGTCCGACAGTCTACGAGCAGTACTTC. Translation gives CASKGPTVYEQYF.

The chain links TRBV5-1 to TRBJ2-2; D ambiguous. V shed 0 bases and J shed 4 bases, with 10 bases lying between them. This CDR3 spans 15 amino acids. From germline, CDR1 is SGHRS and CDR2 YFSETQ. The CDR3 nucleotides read TGCGCCAGCAGCTTGGTTGCCCCGGGCACCGGGGAGCTGTTTTTT. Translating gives CASSLVAPGTGELFF. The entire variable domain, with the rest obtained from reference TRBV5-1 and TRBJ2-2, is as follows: KAGVTQTPRYLIKTRGQQVTLSCSPISGHRSVSWYQQTPGQGLQFLFEYFSETQRNKGNFPGRFSGRQFSNSRSEMNVSTLELGDSALYLCASSLVAPGTGELFFGEGSRLTVL.

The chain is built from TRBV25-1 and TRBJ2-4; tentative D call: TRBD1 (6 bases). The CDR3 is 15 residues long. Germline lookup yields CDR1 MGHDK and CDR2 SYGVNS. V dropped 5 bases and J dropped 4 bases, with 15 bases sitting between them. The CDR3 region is CASSPRGTVKNIQYF. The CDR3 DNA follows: TGTGCCAGCAGTCCCAGGGGTACGGTGAAAAACATTCAGTACTTC. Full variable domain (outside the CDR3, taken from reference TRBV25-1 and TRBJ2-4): EADIYQTPRYLVIGTGKKITLECSQTMGHDKMYWYQQDPGMELHLIHYSYGVNSTEKGDLSSESTVSRIRTEHFPLTLESARPSHTSQYLCASSPRGTVKNIQYFGAGTRLSVL.

CDR3 protein: CASSENWRSTDTQYF. In DNA form, the CDR3 reads TGTGCCAGCAGTGAAAATTGGCGGAGCACAGATACGCAGTATTTT. The rearrangement joins TRBV6-1 to TRBJ2-3; D is undetermined. Germline V gene sequence: CDR1 MNHNS, CDR2 SASEGT. The CDR3 is 15 residues long. Trimming pared 2 bases from V and 0 bases from J, leaving 9 bases between.

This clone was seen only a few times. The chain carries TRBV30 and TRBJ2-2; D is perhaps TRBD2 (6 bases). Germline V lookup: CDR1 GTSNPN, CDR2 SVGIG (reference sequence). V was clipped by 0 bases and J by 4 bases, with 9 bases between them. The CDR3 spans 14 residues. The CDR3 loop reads CAWSVKAGTGELFF. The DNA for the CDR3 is TGTGCCTGGAGTGTAAAAGCGGGCACCGGGGAGCTGTTTTTT.